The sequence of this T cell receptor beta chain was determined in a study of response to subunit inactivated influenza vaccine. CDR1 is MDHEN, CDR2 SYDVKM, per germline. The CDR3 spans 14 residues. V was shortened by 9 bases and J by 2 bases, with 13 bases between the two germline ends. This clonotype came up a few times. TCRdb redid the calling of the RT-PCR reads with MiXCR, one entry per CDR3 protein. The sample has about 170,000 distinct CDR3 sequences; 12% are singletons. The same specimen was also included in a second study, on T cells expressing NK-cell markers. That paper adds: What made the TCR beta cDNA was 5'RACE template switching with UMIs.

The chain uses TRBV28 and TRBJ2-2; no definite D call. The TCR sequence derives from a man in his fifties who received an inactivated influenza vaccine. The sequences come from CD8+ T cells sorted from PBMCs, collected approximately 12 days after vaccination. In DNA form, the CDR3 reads TGTGCCAGTCTGGCTTATCTAAACACCGGGGAGCTGTTTTTT. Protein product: CASLAYLNTGELFF. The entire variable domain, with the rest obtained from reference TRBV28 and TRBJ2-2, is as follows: DVKVTQSSRYLVKRTGEKVFLECVQDMDHENMFWYRQDPGLGLRLIYFSYDVKMKEKGDIPEGYSVSREKKERFSLILESASTNQTSMYLCASLAYLNTGELFFGEGSRLTVL.